Given below is one T cell receptor beta chain in context. Its antigen is unidentified. The study ran its PCR with 60 Vbeta and 13 Jbeta primers. Clones were sequenced by immunoSEQ multiplex PCR, and TCRdb holds only the in-frame ones, with some missing. The sample has 100,000 or so clones; 83% are singletons. V lost 6 bases and J 0 bases, leaving 12 bases between the germline ends. This CDR3 is 15 amino acids long. Germline V gene lookup returns CDR1 MDHEN and CDR2 SYDVKM. The data derive from a study of cytomegalovirus exposure and HLA in healthy donors. Study results and limitations: Roughly uniform depth of sequencing across donors was assumed in presence/absence analyses. Per a prior analysis, the majority of TCR beta V segments were productive roughly 90% or roughly 30% of the time. A list of 164 TCR beta chains associated with cytomegalovirus was given.

The chain has TRBV28 and TRBJ1-3; D is undetermined. Sequenced: PBMCs. The sequence was collected from a young man in good health and CMV-seronegative. CDR3 nucleotide sequence: TGTGCCAGCAGGTCGCAGGCGAGCTCTGGAAACACCATATATTTT. Residues: CASRSQASSGNTIYF.